One and the same sample provided the 7 T cell receptor beta chains below, sequenced in a study of beta chain features in type 1 diabetes. Notes on the study in general: Shortening of TCRB CDR3s, moderate but significant, appeared in all four CD4+ subsets of Type 1 diabetes patients.

These TCRs' antigens remain unknown. The isolated RNA, all of it, was reverse transcribed, so expressed TCRB transcripts were what got sequenced. TCRdb's table, derived via immunoSEQ multiplex PCR, lists solely in-frame clones and lacks some. The sample shows some 270,000 clones, 9.5% to 13% of them seen only once. Sample: naive CD4+ T cells from blood. The receptors stem from a man aged 25 to 45 with type 1 diabetes.

The gene calls are TRBV9 and TRBJ1-2; possibly TRBD1 for D (5 bases). Germline CDR1 reads SGDLS; CDR2 reads YYNGEE. The CDR3 spans 14 residues. V lost 4 bases, J lost 7 bases, and 17 bases lay in between. DNA for the CDR3: TGTGCCAGCAGCCCTATCGCTGGGGGAGGTGGCTACACCTTC. Translation gives CASSPIAGGGGYTF. Full variable domain (rest looked up from reference TRBV9 and TRBJ1-2): DSGVTQTPKHLITATGQRVTLRCSPRSGDLSVYWYQQSLDQGLQFLIQYYNGEERAKGNILERFSAQQFPDLHSELNLSSLELGDSALYFCASSPIAGGGGYTFGSGTRLTVV.

The genes are TRBV30 and TRBJ1-4; D gene unclear. The CDR3 spans 16 residues. Per germline, CDR1 GTSNPN and CDR2 SVGIG (reference sequence). V was cut by 5 bases and J by 3 bases, with 19 bases left in between. For the CDR3, the DNA is TGTGCCTGGGACCCGGGAATCAACAGTCCTAATGAAAAACTGTTTTTT. Protein: CAWDPGINSPNEKLFF.

The chain carries TRBV7-9 and TRBJ2-5; D is perhaps TRBD1 (6 bases). This CDR3 contains 16 residues. Germline lookup yields CDR1 SEHNR and CDR2 FQNEAQ (reference sequence). V gave up 11 bases and J gave up 1 base, with 23 bases separating them. The CDR3 spells CASHPGANSVQETQYF. The DNA of the CDR3 is TGTGCCTCCCACCCAGGGGCTAATTCCGTCCAAGAGACCCAGTACTTC.

This clone was counted between two and nine times. The chain uses TRBV30 and TRBJ1-2; 10 bases are a match to TRBD1. V shed 4 bases and J 7 bases; nucleotides not matched to a gene: 6. This CDR3 has 13 residues. Germline values: CDR1 GTSNPN, CDR2 SVGIG (reference sequence). This chain's CDR3 is CAWTGTGVGGYTF. CDR3 nucleotides: TGTGCCTGGACCGGGACAGGGGTCGGTGGCTACACCTTC. Drawing the rest from reference TRBV30 and TRBJ1-2, the complete variable domain is SQTIHQWPATLVQPVGSPLSLECTVEGTSNPNLYWYRQAAGRGLQLLFYSVGIGQISSEVPQNLSASRPQDRQFILSSKKLLLSDSGFYLCAWTGTGVGGYTFGSGTRLTVV.

There are a few counts of this clone. CDR3 region: CASSATGTGSHEQFF. Here the CDR3 DNA reads TGTGCCAGCAGCGCCACCGGGACAGGGTCCCATGAGCAGTTCTTC. This sequence joins TRBV7-9 and TRBJ2-1; 9 bases align to TRBD1. The CDR3 spans 15 residues. CDR1 is SEHNR and CDR2 is FQNEAQ in the germline V gene (reference sequence). V lost 5 bases and J lost 8; bases outside the gene matches: 10.

The gene calls are TRBV9 and TRBJ1-1; TRBD1 might be the D (6 bases). V lost 4 bases and J lost 4, with 17 bases in between. This CDR3 contains 15 residues. Germline V gene lookup returns CDR1 SGDLS and CDR2 YYNGEE. CDR3 DNA: TGTGCCAGCAGCTTTCAGGCAGGGGCGGGCACTGAAGCTTTCTTT. This encodes CASSFQAGAGTEAFF. Variable domain in full (rest from reference TRBV9 and TRBJ1-1): DSGVTQTPKHLITATGQRVTLRCSPRSGDLSVYWYQQSLDQGLQFLIQYYNGEERAKGNILERFSAQQFPDLHSELNLSSLELGDSALYFCASSFQAGAGTEAFFGQGTRLTVV.

This clone was counted between two and nine times. The chain is built from TRBV6-5 and TRBJ2-2, with a weak D call TRBD2 (5 bases). CDR3 length equals 16 residues. V was shortened by 4 bases and J by 5 bases, with 17 bases between the two germline ends. CDR1 is MNHEY and CDR2 is SVGAGI in the germline V gene. The CDR3 reads CASSSRTQSGTGELFF. For the CDR3, the DNA is TGTGCCAGCAGTTCTCGGACTCAGTCGGGGACCGGGGAGCTGTTTTTT.